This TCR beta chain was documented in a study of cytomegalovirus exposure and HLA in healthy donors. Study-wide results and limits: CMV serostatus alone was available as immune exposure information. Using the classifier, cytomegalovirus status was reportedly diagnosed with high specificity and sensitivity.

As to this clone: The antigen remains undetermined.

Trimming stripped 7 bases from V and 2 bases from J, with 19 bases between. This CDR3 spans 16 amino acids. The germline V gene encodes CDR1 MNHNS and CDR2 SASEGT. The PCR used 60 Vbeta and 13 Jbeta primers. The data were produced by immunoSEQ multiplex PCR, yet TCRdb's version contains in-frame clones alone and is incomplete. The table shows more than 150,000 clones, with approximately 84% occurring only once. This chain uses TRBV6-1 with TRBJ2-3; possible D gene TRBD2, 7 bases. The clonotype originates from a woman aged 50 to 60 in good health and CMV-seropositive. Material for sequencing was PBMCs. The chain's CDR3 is CASTDYWGGATDTQYF. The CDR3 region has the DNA TGTGCCAGCACTGACTATTGGGGGGGGGCCACAGATACGCAGTATTTT.